The sequence of this T cell receptor beta chain was determined in a study of shared clonotypes between healthy human individuals. There are 16 residues in the CDR3. Germline loops: CDR1 KGHSH, CDR2 LQKENI. V was trimmed by 2 bases and J by 0 bases, leaving 14 bases between them. Measured with immunoSEQ multiplex PCR; TCRdb has only the in-frame clones, and not every one. The sample has over a million clones, 95% to 97% seen once. Only Caucasian adults living in Nashville, Tennessee made up the donor group. This sequence was found in a man in his thirties or forties in good health. The specimen was naive CD4+ T cells sorted from blood. Subset described: CD45RA+ positively selected. V is TRBV18 and J is TRBJ2-7, with D maybe TRBD1 (5 bases). CDR3 in amino acids: CASSPREGQGSYEQYF. CDR3 DNA sequence: TGTGCCAGCTCACCAAGGGAAGGCCAGGGCTCCTACGAGCAGTACTTC.